Described below is a single T cell receptor (beta chain) sequence and its context. The data were obtained in a study of blood T cell repertoires in COVID-19. Profiling relied on immunoSEQ multiplex PCR, and the TCRdb table lists in-frame clones only, not all of them. The sample shows just over 150,000 clones, less than 90% of them seen only once. The CDR3 covers 12 residues. Germline V gene lookup returns CDR1 SGHNT and CDR2 YENEEA. The ends were cut back, 3 bases at V and 4 bases at J, with 7 bases in the middle. The chain couples TRBV11-3 to TRBJ2-7; D uncertain. The receptor comes from a woman in her 70s with acute or convalescent COVID-19. The specimen was peripheral blood. CDR3 sequence (DNA): TGTGCCAGCAGCTTCCCGGTATACGAGCAGTACGTC. This encodes CASSFPVYEQYV.